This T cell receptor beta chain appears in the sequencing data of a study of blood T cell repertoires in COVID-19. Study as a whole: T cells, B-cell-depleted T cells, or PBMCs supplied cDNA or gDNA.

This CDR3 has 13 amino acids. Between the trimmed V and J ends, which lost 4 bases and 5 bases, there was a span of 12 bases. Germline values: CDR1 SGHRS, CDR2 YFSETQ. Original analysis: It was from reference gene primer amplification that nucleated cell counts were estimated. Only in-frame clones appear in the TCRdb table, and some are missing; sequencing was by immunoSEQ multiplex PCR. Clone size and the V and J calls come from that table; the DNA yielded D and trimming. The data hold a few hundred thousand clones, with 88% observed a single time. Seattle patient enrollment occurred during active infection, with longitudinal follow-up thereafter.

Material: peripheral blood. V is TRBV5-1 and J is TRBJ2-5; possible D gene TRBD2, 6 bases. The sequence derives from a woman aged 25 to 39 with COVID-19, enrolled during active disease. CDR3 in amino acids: CASSPGGRETQYF. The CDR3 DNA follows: TGCGCCAGCAGCCCTGGAGGGCGCGAGACCCAGTACTTC.